A selection of T cell receptor beta chains follows, all from one sample in a study of T cell repertoires in cytomegalovirus infection. These receptors are not linked to any known antigen. One entry per CDR3 protein results from TCRdb running MiXCR on the reads. The table has some 900,000 distinct CDR3 sequences, roughly 33% seen once; the top ten hold over 10%. The sample in question was cultured CD8+ T cells from PBMCs, obtained from culture after CMV antigen stimulation. The receptors stem from a human donor in good health (CMV status not recorded). Some clones in this sample may be carry-over from other donors' samples. CDR3s include the opening cysteine and the closing phenylalanine or tryptophan. Each record gives: J gene, D gene, clone size, V gene, CDR3 protein, CDR3 DNA. A D gene is named only where the DNA matches it firmly. Size tells how often a clone was seen (once, few, many) or the class of an expanded clone, and some rows leave it out.

TRBJ2-1	NA	NA	TRBV28	CASSLPPGTSYNEQFF	TGTGCCAGCAGTTTGCCCCCCGGGACATCATACAATGAGCAGTTCTTC
TRBJ1-5	TRBD1	NA	TRBV19	CASSGGTGEYFGNQPQHF	TGTGCCAGTAGTGGGGGGACAGGGGAATATTTCGGCAATCAGCCCCAGCATTTT
TRBJ1-1	NA	many	TRBV6-2/TRBV6-3	CATTPRGPTEAFF	TGTGCCACCACACCCCGGGGACCCACTGAAGCTTTCTTT
TRBJ1-5	TRBD1	NA	TRBV6-2/TRBV6-3	CASSYGAGGGGHQPQHF	TGTGCCAGCAGTTACGGGGCAGGGGGCGGTGGGCATCAGCCCCAGCATTTT
TRBJ1-4	TRBD1	few	TRBV27	CASSFGTGGEKLFF	TGTGCCAGCAGTTTCGGGACAGGGGGCGAAAAACTGTTTTTT
TRBJ1-1	TRBD1	many	TRBV6-1	CASTPGQRNTEAFF	TGTGCCAGTACTCCGGGACAGAGAAACACTGAAGCTTTCTTT
TRBJ2-1	NA	many	TRBV7-6	CASSLARGPDNEQFF	TGTGCCAGCAGCTTAGCCCGGGGCCCCGACAATGAGCAGTTCTTC
TRBJ1-1	NA	NA	TRBV5-5	CASSLAMMNEAFF	TGTGCCAGCAGCCTCGCGATGATGAATGAAGCTTTCTTT
TRBJ1-2	NA	NA	TRBV3-1	CASSQDLGSTYGYTF	TGTGCCAGCAGCCAAGATTTGGGCAGCACCTATGGCTACACCTTC
TRBJ1-2	TRBD1	few	TRBV27	CASSSRQGTSRGYTF	TGTGCCAGCAGTTCCCGACAGGGGACTAGCCGGGGCTACACCTTC
TRBJ1-2	TRBD1	many	TRBV6-1	CASSPDRVYGYTF	TGTGCCAGCAGTCCCGACAGGGTCTATGGCTACACCTTC
TRBJ1-5	NA	NA	TRBV19	CASGQGVNQPQHF	TGTGCCAGTGGGCAGGGAGTAAATCAGCCCCAGCATTTT
TRBJ2-3	TRBD2	NA	TRBV28	CASSNPEAGDTDTQYF	TGTGCCAGCAGTAACCCGGAGGCGGGAGACACAGATACGCAGTATTTT
TRBJ1-1	TRBD1	few	TRBV28	CASSPRTGTLEAFF	TGTGCCAGCAGTCCTCGGACAGGGACCTTGGAAGCTTTCTTT
TRBJ2-2	NA	NA	TRBV24-1	CATSDPGTHAGGELFF	TGTGCCACCAGTGACCCGGGGACCCACGCCGGCGGGGAGCTGTTTTTT
TRBJ2-3	TRBD2	NA	TRBV20-1	CSARDRGGSLVTQYF	TGCAGTGCTAGAGATCGGGGGGGGTCATTAGTTACGCAGTATTTT
TRBJ1-3	NA	NA	TRBV6-6	CASTPVPLKSSGNTIYF	TGTGCCAGCACCCCCGTACCACTGAAGAGCTCTGGAAACACCATATATTTT
TRBJ1-2	NA	NA	TRBV9	CASSVAAFDGYTF	TGTGCCAGCAGCGTCGCAGCCTTCGATGGCTACACCTTC
TRBJ2-6	NA	NA	TRBV5-8	CASPQDPSGANVLTF	TGTGCCAGCCCCCAGGACCCCTCTGGGGCCAACGTCCTGACTTTC
TRBJ2-7	NA	few	TRBV6-5	CASSYSGESSYEQYF	TGTGCCAGCAGTTACTCGGGGGAAAGCTCCTACGAGCAGTACTTC
TRBJ1-4	NA	NA	TRBV5-4	CATGNEKLFF	TGTGCCACCGGTAATGAAAAACTGTTTTTT
TRBJ2-1	NA	few	TRBV6-5	CASSYSLGRGYNEQFF	TGTGCCAGCAGTTACTCCCTCGGGCGGGGCTACAATGAGCAGTTCTTC
TRBJ2-2	TRBD2	NA	TRBV6-1	CASSEERTGGLLGELFF	TGTGCCAGCAGTGAAGAAAGAACGGGGGGACTTCTCGGGGAGCTGTTTTTT
TRBJ2-2	TRBD1	few	TRBV24-1	CATSVRGTTGSTGELFF	TGTGCCACCAGTGTACGGGGAACGACAGGGTCAACCGGGGAGCTGTTTTTT
TRBJ1-1	NA	few	TRBV12-3/TRBV12-4	CASSLWGQEAFF	TGTGCCAGCAGTTTATGGGGCCAGGAGGCTTTCTTT
TRBJ1-1	NA	NA	TRBV19	CASLAPRREAFF	TGTGCCAGTTTAGCCCCTAGGAGGGAAGCTTTCTTT
TRBJ2-1	NA	few	TRBV19	CASSIGGLGNEQFF	TGTGCCAGTAGTATTGGAGGGCTCGGCAATGAGCAGTTCTTC
TRBJ2-1	NA	NA	TRBV7-9	CASSPSGRGSYNEQFF	TGTGCCAGCTCCCCTTCCGGACGGGGCTCCTACAATGAGCAGTTCTTC
TRBJ2-1	TRBD1	many	TRBV12-3/TRBV12-4	CASSSGTGPNEQFF	TGTGCCAGCAGTTCCGGGACAGGGCCAAATGAGCAGTTCTTC